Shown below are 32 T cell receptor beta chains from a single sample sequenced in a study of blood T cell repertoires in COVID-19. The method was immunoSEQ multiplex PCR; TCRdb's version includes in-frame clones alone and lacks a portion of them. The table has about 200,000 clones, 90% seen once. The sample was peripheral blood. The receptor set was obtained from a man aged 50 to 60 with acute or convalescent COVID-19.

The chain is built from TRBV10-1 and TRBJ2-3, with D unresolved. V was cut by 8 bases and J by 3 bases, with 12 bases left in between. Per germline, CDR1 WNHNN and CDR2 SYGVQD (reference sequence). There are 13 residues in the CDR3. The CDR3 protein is CASALTGTDTQYF. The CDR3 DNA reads TGCGCCAGCGCGTTAACCGGGACAGATACGCAGTATTTT.

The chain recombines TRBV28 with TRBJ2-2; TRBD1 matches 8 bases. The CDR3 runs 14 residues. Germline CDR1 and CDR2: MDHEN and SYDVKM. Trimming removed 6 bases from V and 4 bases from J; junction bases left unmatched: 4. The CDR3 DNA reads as TGTGCCAGCAGACCCAGGGGGCGCACCGGGGAGCTGTTTTTT. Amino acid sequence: CASRPRGRTGELFF.

DNA of the CDR3: TGTGCCAGCAGCTTATTCGTCTGGGACAGGGGACCAGATACGCAGTATTTT. This sequence encodes CASSLFVWDRGPDTQYF. The chain has TRBV7-9 and TRBJ2-3; 10 bases line up with TRBD1. Germline V gives CDR1 SEHNR, CDR2 FQNEAQ (reference sequence). The CDR3 length is 17 residues. V was clipped by 2 bases and J by 4 bases; unmatched bases: 9. Looking up the rest from reference TRBV7-9 and TRBJ2-3 gives the full variable domain: DTGVSQNPRHKITKRGQNVTFRCDPISEHNRLYWYRQTLGQGPEFLTYFQNEAQLEKSRLLSDRFSAERPKGSFSTLEIQRTEQGDSAMYLCASSLFVWDRGPDTQYFGPGTRLTVL.

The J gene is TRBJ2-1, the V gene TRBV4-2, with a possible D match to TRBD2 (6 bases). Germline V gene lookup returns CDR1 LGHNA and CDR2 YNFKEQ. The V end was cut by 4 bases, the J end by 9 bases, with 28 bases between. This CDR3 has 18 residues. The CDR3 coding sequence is TGTGCCAGCAGCCGAAAACGACTAGATCCCCTCGCAGTGGCTGAGCAGTTCTTC. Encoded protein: CASSRKRLDPLAVAEQFF.

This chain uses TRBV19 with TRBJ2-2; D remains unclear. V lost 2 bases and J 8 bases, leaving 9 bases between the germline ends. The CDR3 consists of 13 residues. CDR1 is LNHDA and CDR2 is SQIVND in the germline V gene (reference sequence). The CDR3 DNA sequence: TGTGCCAGTAGTATACTGGCATTGGGGGAGCTGTTTTTT. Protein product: CASSILALGELFF.

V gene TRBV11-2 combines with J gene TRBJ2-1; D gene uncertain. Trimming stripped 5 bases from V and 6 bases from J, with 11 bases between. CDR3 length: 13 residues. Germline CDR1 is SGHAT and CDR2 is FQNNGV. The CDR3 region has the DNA TGTGCCAGCAGCCCGGTTGGAGCCAATGAGCAGTTCTTC. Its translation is CASSPVGANEQFF. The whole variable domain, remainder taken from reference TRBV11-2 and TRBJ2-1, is EAGVAQSPRYKIIEKRQSVAFWCNPISGHATLYWYQQILGQGPKLLIQFQNNGVVDDSQLPKDRFSAERLKGVDSTLKIQPAKLEDSAVYLCASSPVGANEQFFGPGTRLTVL.

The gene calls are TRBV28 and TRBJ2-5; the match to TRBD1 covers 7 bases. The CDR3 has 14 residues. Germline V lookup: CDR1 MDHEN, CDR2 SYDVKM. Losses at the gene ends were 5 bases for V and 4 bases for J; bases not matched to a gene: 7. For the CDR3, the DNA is TGTGCCAGCAGTACTGCAGGGGGTCCAGAGACCCAGTACTTC. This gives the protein CASSTAGGPETQYF.

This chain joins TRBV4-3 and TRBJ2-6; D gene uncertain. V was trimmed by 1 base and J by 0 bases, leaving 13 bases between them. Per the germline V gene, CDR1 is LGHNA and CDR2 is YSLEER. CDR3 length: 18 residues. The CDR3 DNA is TGCGCCAGCAGCCAAGTTCCGTTCTCCCTCTCTGGGGCCAACGTCCTGACTTTC. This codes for CASSQVPFSLSGANVLTF.

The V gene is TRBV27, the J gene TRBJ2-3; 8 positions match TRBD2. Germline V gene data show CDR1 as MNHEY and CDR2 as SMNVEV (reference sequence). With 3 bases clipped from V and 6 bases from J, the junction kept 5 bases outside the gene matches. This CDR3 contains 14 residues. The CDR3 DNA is TGTGCCAGCAGTTTGCGGGGGGCCAGGGATACGCAGTATTTT. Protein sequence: CASSLRGARDTQYF.

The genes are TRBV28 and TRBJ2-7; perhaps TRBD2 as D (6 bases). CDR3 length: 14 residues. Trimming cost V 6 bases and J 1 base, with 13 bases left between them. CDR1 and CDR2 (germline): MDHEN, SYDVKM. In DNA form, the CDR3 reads TGTGCCAGCAGACCGGGACTGGAATCCTACGAGCAGTACGTC. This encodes CASRPGLESYEQYV.

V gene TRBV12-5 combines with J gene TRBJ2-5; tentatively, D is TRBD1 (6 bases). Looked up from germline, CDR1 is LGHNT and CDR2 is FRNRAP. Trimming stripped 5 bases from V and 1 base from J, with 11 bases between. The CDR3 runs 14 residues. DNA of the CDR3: TGTGCTAGTGGTGTCCACAGGGCCCAAGAGACCCAGTACTTC. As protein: CASGVHRAQETQYF.

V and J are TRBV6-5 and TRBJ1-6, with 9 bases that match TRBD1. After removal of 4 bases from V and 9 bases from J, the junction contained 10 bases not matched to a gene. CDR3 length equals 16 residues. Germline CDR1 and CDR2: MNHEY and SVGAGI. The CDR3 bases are TGTGCCAGCAGTTTCTCGACCGGGACAGGGAGTTCACCCCTCCACTTT. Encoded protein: CASSFSTGTGSSPLHF.

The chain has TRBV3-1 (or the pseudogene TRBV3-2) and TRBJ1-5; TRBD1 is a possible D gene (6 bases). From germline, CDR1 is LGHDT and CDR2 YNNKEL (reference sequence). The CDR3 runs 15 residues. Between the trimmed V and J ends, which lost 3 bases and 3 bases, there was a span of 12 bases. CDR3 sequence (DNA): TGTGCCAGCAGCCAGAGCGGGACACACAATCAGCCCCAGCATTTT. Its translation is CASSQSGTHNQPQHF.

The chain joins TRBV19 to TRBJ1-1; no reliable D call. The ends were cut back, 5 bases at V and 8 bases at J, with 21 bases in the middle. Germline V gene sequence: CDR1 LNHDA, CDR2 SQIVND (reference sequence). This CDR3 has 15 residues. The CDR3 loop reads CASSVTSLQNGEAFF. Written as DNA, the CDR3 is TGTGCCAGTAGTGTTACCTCGTTGCAAAATGGCGAAGCTTTCTTT. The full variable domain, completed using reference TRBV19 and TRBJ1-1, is DGGITQSPKYLFRKEGQNVTLSCEQNLNHDAMYWYRQDPGQGLRLIYYSQIVNDFQKGDIAEGYSVSREKKESFPLTVTSAQKNPTAFYLCASSVTSLQNGEAFFGQGTRLTVV.

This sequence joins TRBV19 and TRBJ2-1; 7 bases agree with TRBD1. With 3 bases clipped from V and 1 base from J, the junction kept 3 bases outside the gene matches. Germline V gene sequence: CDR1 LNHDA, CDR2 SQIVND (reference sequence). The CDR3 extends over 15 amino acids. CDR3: CASSIPDRSYNEQFF. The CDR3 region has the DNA TGTGCCAGTAGTATCCCGGACAGGTCCTACAATGAGCAGTTCTTC.

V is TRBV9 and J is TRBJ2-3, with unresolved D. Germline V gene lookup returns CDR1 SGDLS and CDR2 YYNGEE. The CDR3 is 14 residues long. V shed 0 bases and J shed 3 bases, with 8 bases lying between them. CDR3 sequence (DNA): TGTGCCAGCAGCGTAGGCGGATTAACAGATACGCAGTATTTT. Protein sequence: CASSVGGLTDTQYF.

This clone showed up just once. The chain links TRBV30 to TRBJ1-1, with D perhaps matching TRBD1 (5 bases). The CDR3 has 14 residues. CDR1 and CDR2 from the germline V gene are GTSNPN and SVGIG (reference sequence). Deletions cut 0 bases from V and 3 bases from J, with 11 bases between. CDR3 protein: CAWSVDSEYTEAFF. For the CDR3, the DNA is TGTGCCTGGAGTGTTGACAGCGAATACACTGAAGCTTTCTTT.

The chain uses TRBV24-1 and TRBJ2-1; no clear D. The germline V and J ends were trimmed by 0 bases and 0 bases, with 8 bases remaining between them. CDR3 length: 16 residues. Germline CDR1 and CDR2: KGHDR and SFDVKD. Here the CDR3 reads CATSDLAYSSYNEQFF. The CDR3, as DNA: TGTGCCACCAGTGATTTGGCCTACTCCTCCTACAATGAGCAGTTCTTC.

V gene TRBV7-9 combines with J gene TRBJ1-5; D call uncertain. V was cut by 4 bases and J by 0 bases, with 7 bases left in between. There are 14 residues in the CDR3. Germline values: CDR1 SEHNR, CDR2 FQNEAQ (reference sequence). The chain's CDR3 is CASSSEDSNQPQHF. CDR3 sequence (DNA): TGTGCCAGCAGCTCGGAGGATAGCAATCAGCCCCAGCATTTT.

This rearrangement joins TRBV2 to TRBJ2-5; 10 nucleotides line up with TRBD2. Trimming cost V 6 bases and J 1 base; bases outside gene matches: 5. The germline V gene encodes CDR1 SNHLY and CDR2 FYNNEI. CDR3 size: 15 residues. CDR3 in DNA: TGTGCCAGCAGCGGACTAGCGGTAATCCAAGAGACCCAGTACTTC. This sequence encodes CASSGLAVIQETQYF.

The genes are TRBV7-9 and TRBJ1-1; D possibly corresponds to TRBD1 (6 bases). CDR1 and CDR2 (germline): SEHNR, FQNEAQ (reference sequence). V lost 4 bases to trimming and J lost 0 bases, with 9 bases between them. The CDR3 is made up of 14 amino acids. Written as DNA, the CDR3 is TGTGCCAGCAGCTGGCACAGGGTGAACACTGAAGCTTTCTTT. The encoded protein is CASSWHRVNTEAFF. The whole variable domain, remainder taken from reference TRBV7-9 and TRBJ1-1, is DTGVSQNPRHKITKRGQNVTFRCDPISEHNRLYWYRQTLGQGPEFLTYFQNEAQLEKSRLLSDRFSAERPKGSFSTLEIQRTEQGDSAMYLCASSWHRVNTEAFFGQGTRLTVV.

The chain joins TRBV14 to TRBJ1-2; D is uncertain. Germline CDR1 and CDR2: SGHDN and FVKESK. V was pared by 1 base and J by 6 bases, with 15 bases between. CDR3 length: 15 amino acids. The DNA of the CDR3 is TGTGCCAGCAGCCAAGTCCGGAGAGGGATTAATGGCTACACCTTC. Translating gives CASSQVRRGINGYTF.

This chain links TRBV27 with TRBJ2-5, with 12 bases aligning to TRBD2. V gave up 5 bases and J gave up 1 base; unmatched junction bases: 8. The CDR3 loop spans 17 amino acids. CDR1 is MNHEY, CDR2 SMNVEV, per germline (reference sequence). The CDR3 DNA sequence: TGTGCCAGCAGTCGGACTAGCGGGAACCCAGCCCAAGAGACCCAGTACTTC. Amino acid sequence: CASSRTSGNPAQETQYF.

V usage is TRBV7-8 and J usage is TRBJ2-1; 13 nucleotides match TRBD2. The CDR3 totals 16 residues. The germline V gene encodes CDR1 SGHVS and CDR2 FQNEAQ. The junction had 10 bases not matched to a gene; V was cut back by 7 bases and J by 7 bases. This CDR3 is CASTRPGTSGTNEQFF. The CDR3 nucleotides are TGTGCCAGCACCCGACCCGGGACTAGCGGGACTAATGAGCAGTTCTTC.

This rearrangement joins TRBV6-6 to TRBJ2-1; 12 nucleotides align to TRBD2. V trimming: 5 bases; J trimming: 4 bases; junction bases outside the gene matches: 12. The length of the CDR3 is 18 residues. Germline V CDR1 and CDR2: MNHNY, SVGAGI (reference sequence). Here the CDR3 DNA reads TGTGCCAGCAGTCCTGGACTAGCGGGACCACCTAGGTACAATGAGCAGTTCTTC. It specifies CASSPGLAGPPRYNEQFF.

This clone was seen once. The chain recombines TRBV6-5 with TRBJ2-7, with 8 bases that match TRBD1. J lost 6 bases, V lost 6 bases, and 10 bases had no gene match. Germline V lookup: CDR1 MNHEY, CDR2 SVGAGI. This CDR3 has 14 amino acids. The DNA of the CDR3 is TGTGCCAGCAGGCTGACGGGACAGGTGTTCGAGCAGTACTTC. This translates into CASRLTGQVFEQYF.

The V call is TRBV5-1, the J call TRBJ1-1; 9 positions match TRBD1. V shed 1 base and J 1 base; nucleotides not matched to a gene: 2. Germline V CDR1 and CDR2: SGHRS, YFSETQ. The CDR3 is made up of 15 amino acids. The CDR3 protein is CASSLSGQGNTEAFF. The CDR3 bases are TGCGCCAGCAGCTTGTCGGGACAGGGGAACACTGAAGCTTTCTTT.

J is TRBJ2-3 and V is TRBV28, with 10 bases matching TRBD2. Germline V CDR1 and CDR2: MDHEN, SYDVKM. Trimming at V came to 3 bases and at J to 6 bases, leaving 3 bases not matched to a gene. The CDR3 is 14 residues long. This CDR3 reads CASSFSSGGDTQYF. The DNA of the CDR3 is TGTGCCAGCAGTTTTTCTAGCGGGGGTGATACGCAGTATTTT.

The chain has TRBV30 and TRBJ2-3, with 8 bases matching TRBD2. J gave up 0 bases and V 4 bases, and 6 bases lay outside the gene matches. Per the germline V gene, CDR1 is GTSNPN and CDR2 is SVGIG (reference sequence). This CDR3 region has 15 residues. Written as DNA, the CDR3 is TGTGCCTGGACTAAGCGGGGGATTAGCACAGATACGCAGTATTTT. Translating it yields CAWTKRGISTDTQYF.

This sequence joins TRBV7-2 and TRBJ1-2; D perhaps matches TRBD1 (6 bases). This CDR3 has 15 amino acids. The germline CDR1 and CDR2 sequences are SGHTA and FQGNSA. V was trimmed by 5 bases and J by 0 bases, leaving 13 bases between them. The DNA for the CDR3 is TGTGCCAGCAGCCCCTACAGGGATGCTAACTATGGCTACACCTTC. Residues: CASSPYRDANYGYTF.

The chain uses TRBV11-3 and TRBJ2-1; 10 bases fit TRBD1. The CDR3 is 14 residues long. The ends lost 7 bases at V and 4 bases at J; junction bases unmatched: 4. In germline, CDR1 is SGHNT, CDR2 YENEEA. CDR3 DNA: TGTGCCAGCACGACAGGGGGCGCATACAATGAGCAGTTCTTC. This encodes CASTTGGAYNEQFF.

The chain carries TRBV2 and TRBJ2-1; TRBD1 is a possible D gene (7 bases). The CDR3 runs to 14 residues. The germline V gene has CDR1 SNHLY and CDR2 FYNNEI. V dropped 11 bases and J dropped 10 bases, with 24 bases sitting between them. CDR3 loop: CAVGREQGSWEQFF. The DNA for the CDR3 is TGTGCCGTAGGGCGGGAACAGGGGAGTTGGGAGCAGTTCTTC.